What follows describes a single TCR beta chain. No antigen is known for it. The data are from a study of cytomegalovirus exposure and HLA in healthy donors. Study information: Early release data held 85 million or so unique TCRs from HLA-typed donors. The study placed around 80% of its roughly 410 genotyped donors in the Caucasian-associated ancestry cluster. Regarding the study as a whole: The majority of CMV-associated TCR beta chains were reported as apparently HLA-restricted in a later analysis.

Both 60 Vbeta primers and 13 Jbeta primers went into the PCR. Using immunoSEQ multiplex PCR, the repertoire was profiled, and TCRdb retains in-frame clones only, with some absent. The sample lists more than 85,000 clones; more than 75% were seen once. After removal of 4 bases from V and 0 bases from J, the junction contained 2 bases not matched to a gene. CDR1 SGHKS and CDR2 YYEKEE come from the germline V gene (reference sequence). The CDR3 is 14 amino acids. The sequence came from a woman in her fifties or sixties in good health and CMV-seropositive. Sequenced sample: PBMCs. The chain has TRBV5-5 and TRBJ2-3; 7 bases fit TRBD1. This chain's CDR3 is CASSQQGSTDTQYF. As DNA, the CDR3 is TGTGCCAGCAGCCAACAGGGGAGCACAGATACGCAGTATTTT.